The 17 T cell receptor beta chains listed next were all sequenced from one sample in a study of CD8 T cells in ankylosing spondylitis. TCRdb fed the 5' RACE reads into MiXCR, producing one record per CDR3 protein. The sample carries about 140,000 distinct CDR3 sequences, roughly 6.6% recorded once. Sequencing used blood, either unsorted or a sorted T cell fraction (not recorded which). The receptor set was obtained from a female donor with ankylosing spondylitis or in good health (not recorded which).

There are a few counts of this clonotype. The V gene is TRBV7-2, the J gene TRBJ2-3; TRBD2 matches 8 bases. The CDR3 extends over 15 amino acids. Germline CDR1 SGHTA, CDR2 FQGNSA. V shed 2 bases and J 2 bases; nucleotides not matched to a gene: 3. CDR3 protein: CASSLTGGDTDTQYF. In nucleotides, the CDR3 is TGTGCCAGCAGCTTAACCGGGGGGGACACAGATACGCAGTATTTT.

This clonotype has ten or more counts. V gene TRBV3-1 combines with J gene TRBJ1-2, with TRBD1 identical over 7 bases. Trimming removed 0 bases from V and 6 bases from J; junction bases left unmatched: 10. Per germline, CDR1 LGHDT and CDR2 YNNKEL (reference sequence). The CDR3 is made up of 16 amino acids. The CDR3 loop is CASSQDDFQGGDGYTF. In DNA, the CDR3 is TGTGCCAGCAGCCAAGATGATTTTCAAGGGGGCGATGGCTACACCTTC.

This clonotype was observed at least ten times. The DNA for the CDR3 is TGCGCCAGCAGCTTGCAATTAGGGGACAATAATTCACCCCTCCACTTT. This codes for CASSLQLGDNNSPLHF. The chain carries TRBV5-1 and TRBJ1-6; a weak D match, TRBD1 (6 bases). Trimming took 1 base from V and 5 from J, leaving 13 bases between them. Germline V gene lookup returns CDR1 SGHRS and CDR2 YFSETQ. The CDR3 runs to 16 residues.

In this sample, this clonotype turned up many times. This chain connects TRBV12-3 or TRBV12-4 to TRBJ2-2, with 12 nucleotides matching TRBD2. The CDR3 covers 16 residues. V lost 7 bases, J lost 4 bases, and 7 bases stayed unmatched. CDR3 amino acids: CASTASGGASTGELFF. CDR3 bases: TGTGCCAGCACGGCTAGCGGGGGGGCAAGCACCGGGGAGCTGTTTTTT.

The table lists this clonotype with a few counts. J is TRBJ1-3 and V is TRBV5-1; no reliable D call. Germline-derived CDR1 and CDR2 are SGHRS and YFSETQ. The length of the CDR3 is 15 residues. V was pared by 2 bases and J by 0 bases, with 9 bases between. In nucleotides, the CDR3 is TGCGCCAGCAGCTTATCACAGAACTCTGGAAACACCATATATTTT. It translates to CASSLSQNSGNTIYF.

This clonotype was seen at least ten times. The V gene is TRBV4-2, the J gene TRBJ1-4, with D perhaps matching TRBD1 (5 bases). CDR1 is LGHNA, CDR2 YNFKEQ, per germline. Trimming removed 3 bases from V and 4 bases from J, with 9 bases in between. The CDR3 loop spans 14 amino acids. DNA for the CDR3: TGTGCCAGCAGCCACGGAGGGGATAATGAAAAACTGTTTTTT. Protein: CASSHGGDNEKLFF.

The V gene is TRBV6-4, the J gene TRBJ1-5; 9 bases are shared with TRBD1. The CDR3 runs to 15 residues. Germline V gives CDR1 MRHNA, CDR2 SNTAGT. V gave up 10 bases and J gave up 4 bases; unmatched junction bases: 11. The CDR3 reads CAMEYRGRSNQPQHF. Written as DNA, the CDR3 is TGTGCCATGGAATACAGGGGGCGATCAAATCAGCCCCAGCATTTT.

There are many counts of this clonotype. J is TRBJ1-2 and V is TRBV12-3 or TRBV12-4; 7 bases agree with TRBD1. There are 13 residues in the CDR3. Trimming cost V 6 bases and J 6 bases; bases outside gene matches: 7. The CDR3 is CASRRATGNGYTF. CDR3 DNA: TGTGCCAGCAGACGAGCGACAGGGAATGGCTACACCTTC.

The sample holds many counts of this clonotype. The chain employs TRBV5-1 and TRBJ1-1; possibly TRBD1 for D (6 bases). The ends were cut back, 3 bases at V and 0 bases at J, with 12 bases in the middle. Looked up from germline, CDR1 is SGHRS and CDR2 is YFSETQ. The CDR3 is 15 residues long. The CDR3 protein is CASSYGQLMNTEAFF. Here the CDR3 DNA reads TGCGCCAGCAGCTACGGACAGCTAATGAACACTGAAGCTTTCTTT.

This clonotype appeared many times. This chain links TRBV19 with TRBJ2-7; 8 nucleotides agree with TRBD1. This CDR3 is 15 amino acids long. Unmatched junction bases numbered 4, after V lost 3 bases and J lost 0 bases. In germline, CDR1 is LNHDA, CDR2 SQIVND (reference sequence). CDR3 DNA: TGTGCCAGTAGTATCAACAGGGGGAACTCCTACGAGCAGTACTTC. Amino acids: CASSINRGNSYEQYF.

The J gene is TRBJ2-3, the V gene TRBV20-1; 10 nucleotides match TRBD1. CDR3 length: 15 residues. Trimming at V came to 2 bases and at J to 6 bases, leaving 8 bases not matched to a gene. Germline CDR1 and CDR2: DFQATT and SNEGSKA (reference sequence). The CDR3: CSARLPGQGFDTQYF. CDR3 nucleotides: TGCAGTGCTAGACTACCGGGACAGGGGTTCGATACGCAGTATTTT.

The table lists this clonotype with many counts. This rearrangement joins TRBV4-3 to TRBJ1-6; D is unclear. CDR1 is LGHNA, CDR2 YSLEER, per germline. The CDR3 spans 13 residues. Trimming stripped 0 bases from V and 6 bases from J, with 3 bases between. The CDR3 nucleotides read TGCGCCAGCAGCCAAGAGAGTAATTCACCCCTCCACTTT. This gives the protein CASSQESNSPLHF.

There are many counts of this clonotype. V and J are TRBV7-2 and TRBJ1-4; 8 nucleotides line up with TRBD1. CDR3 length: 14 residues. V gave up 4 bases and J gave up 11 bases; unmatched junction bases: 9. Looked up from germline, CDR1 is SGHTA and CDR2 is FQGNSA. The DNA of the CDR3 is TGTGCCAGCAGCTCTGGACAGGGAGGGAGGAAACTGTTTTTT. This translates into CASSSGQGGRKLFF.

This clonotype was seen many times. The rearrangement joins TRBV30 to TRBJ2-7; the D is unclear. V was cut by 1 base and J by 3 bases, with 4 bases left in between. Germline V CDR1 and CDR2: GTSNPN, SVGIG (reference sequence). The CDR3 runs to 11 residues. The CDR3 loop is CAWSAIYEQYF. The CDR3 DNA reads as TGTGCCTGGAGTGCCATCTACGAGCAGTACTTC.

V is TRBV18 and J is TRBJ1-6; 9 positions match TRBD1. V shed 4 bases, J shed 8 bases, and the junction held 18 bases outside the gene matches. CDR1 is KGHSH and CDR2 is LQKENI in the germline V gene. The CDR3 extends over 19 amino acids. In DNA form, the CDR3 reads TGTGCCAGCTCACAAACGTTTCTAACAGGGGGCGATTGGGATTCACCCCTCCACTTT. Its protein product is CASSQTFLTGGDWDSPLHF.

This clonotype was seen at least ten times. The rearrangement uses TRBV28 and TRBJ1-2, with TRBD1 as a possible D gene (5 bases). The CDR3 has 13 amino acids. CDR1 and CDR2 (germline): MDHEN, SYDVKM. V was cut by 5 bases and J by 11 bases, with 18 bases left in between. The CDR3 sequence: CASSPGTVSSYTF. In DNA form, the CDR3 reads TGTGCCAGCAGTCCCGGGACGGTTTCTTCGTACACCTTC.

This clonotype was seen many times. The V and J genes are TRBV7-2 and TRBJ1-2, with D unresolved. Germline loops: CDR1 SGHTA, CDR2 FQGNSA. Between the trimmed V and J ends, which lost 1 base and 4 bases, there was a span of 4 bases. This CDR3 is built from 12 residues. The CDR3 DNA is TGTGCCAGCAGCTTAGAGGCCTATGGCTACACCTTC. Its translation is CASSLEAYGYTF.